The 19 T cell receptor beta chains presented below share a single source sample, sequenced in a study of PD-1 blockade in classical Hodgkin lymphoma. Assay: immunoSEQ multiplex PCR; the TCRdb copy retains only in-frame clones and omits some. The sample holds tens of thousands of clones, around 74% seen once. Sample time point: cycle 4 day 1 (C4D1), after more than five weeks of nivolumab. Exposure to brentuximab vedotin varied, and each patient had relapsed following autologous stem cell transplantation. This specimen consisted of peripheral blood mononuclear cells (PBMCs), obtained before the fourth cycle of nivolumab. These receptors were obtained from a human donor with classical Hodgkin lymphoma.

The rearrangement uses TRBV12-5 and TRBJ2-7, with D unclear. V dropped 0 bases and J dropped 2 bases, with 17 bases sitting between them. CDR3 size: 17 residues. The V gene's germline CDR1 is LGHNT and CDR2 FRNRAP. The CDR3, as DNA: TGTGCTAGTGGTTTGGTACTCGGTGGCAGGCGTACCTACGAGCAGTACTTC. Translated: CASGLVLGGRRTYEQYF.

V gene TRBV25-1 combines with J gene TRBJ2-5; a possible D gene is TRBD1 (6 bases). The assigned J gene may be wrong: the sequence end matches TRBJ2-7 better. This CDR3 region has 15 residues. The germline gives CDR1 MGHDK, CDR2 SYGVNS. CDR3 sequence (DNA): TGTGCCAGCAGTGAAGGGGGTCAGGGGAGTTACGAGCAGTACTTC. As protein: CASSEGGQGSYEQYF.

The chain uses TRBV5-6 and TRBJ2-5; 8 positions match TRBD2. The CDR3 totals 14 residues. V lost 4 bases, J lost 5 bases, and 7 bases stayed unmatched. CDR1 is SGHDT and CDR2 is YYEEEE in the germline V gene. CDR3 sequence (DNA): TGTGCCAGCAGCCGCGCGGGGGGTCGGGAGACCCAGTACTTC. Translation: CASSRAGGRETQYF.

The chain is built from TRBV7-2 and TRBJ2-1; unclear D gene. Germline CDR1 is SGHTA and CDR2 is FQGNSA. The CDR3 consists of 12 residues. V lost 1 base and J 12 bases, leaving 10 bases between the germline ends. The chain's CDR3 is CASSLESRRQFF. The CDR3 DNA is TGTGCCAGCAGCTTAGAATCTAGGAGGCAGTTCTTC.

The chain uses TRBV19 and TRBJ1-5, with TRBD1 identical over 7 bases. Germline V gene lookup returns CDR1 LNHDA and CDR2 SQIVND (reference sequence). This CDR3 is built from 13 residues. The V segment lost 8 bases and the J segment 5 bases; nucleotides outside the gene matches: 6. CDR3 residues: CASAGTVDQPQHF. The CDR3 nucleotides are TGTGCCAGTGCGGGGACAGTCGATCAGCCCCAGCATTTT.

DNA of the CDR3: TGCGCCAGCAGCTTGGGTTACGAGCAGTACTTC. Its translation is CASSLGYEQYF. The chain employs TRBV5-1 and TRBJ2-5; D gene uncertain. The J call is uncertain, as TRBJ2-7 better fits the DNA end. The CDR3 consists of 11 residues. Germline-derived CDR1 and CDR2 are SGHRS and YFSETQ.

This clone has a single count. The chain couples TRBV9 to TRBJ1-2; D is perhaps TRBD1 (5 bases). The CDR3 extends over 16 amino acids. The germline V and J ends were trimmed by 0 bases and 0 bases, with 12 bases remaining between them. The germline CDR1 and CDR2 sequences are SGDLS and YYNGEE. The CDR3 loop is CASSVERRGSNYGYTF. CDR3 DNA: TGTGCCAGCAGCGTAGAGAGAAGGGGTTCTAACTATGGCTACACCTTC.

The chain recombines TRBV15 with TRBJ2-1; D uncertain. V lost 0 bases and J lost 8, with 5 bases in between. CDR3 length: 12 amino acids. Germline V gene data show CDR1 as LNHNV and CDR2 as YYDKDF (reference sequence). CDR3: CATSRDEHEQFF. Written as DNA, the CDR3 is TGTGCCACCAGCAGAGATGAACATGAGCAGTTCTTC.

The chain couples TRBV5-4 to TRBJ2-5; weak D call: TRBD2 (5 bases). The V end was cut by 3 bases, the J end by 4 bases, with 13 bases between. The CDR3 totals 14 residues. The V gene's germline CDR1 is SGHNT and CDR2 YYREEE (reference sequence). CDR3 sequence reads: CASSYDIGGETQYF. In nucleotides, the CDR3 is TGTGCCAGCAGCTACGACATCGGAGGAGAGACCCAGTACTTC.

V usage is TRBV2 and J usage is TRBJ2-1, with 12 bases matching TRBD2. CDR1 SNHLY and CDR2 FYNNEI come from the germline V gene. CDR3 size: 17 residues. Unmatched junction bases numbered 4, after V lost 4 bases and J lost 0 bases. The CDR3 loop is CASSVRLAGVSYNEQFF. CDR3 DNA: TGTGCCAGCAGTGTGAGACTAGCGGGAGTCTCCTACAATGAGCAGTTCTTC.

The chain has TRBV13 and TRBJ2-7; 8 bases agree with TRBD1. The trim removed 3 bases at V and 2 bases at J, leaving 24 bases unmatched. The CDR3 contains 21 residues. CDR1 PRHDT and CDR2 FYEKMQ come from the germline V gene (reference sequence). In nucleotides, the CDR3 is TGTGCCAGCAGCTTTGTCGGAGGTTTGATTAGGACAGGGAAGCACCCCTACGAGCAGTACTTC. Protein product: CASSFVGGLIRTGKHPYEQYF.

The chain carries TRBV21-1 and TRBJ1-2. TRBV21-1 is labeled a pseudogene. This CDR3 region has 14 residues. CDR3 region: CASSNGGWANGYTF. CDR3 DNA sequence: TGTGCCAGCAGCAACGGAGGGTGGGCGAATGGCTACACCTTC.

The gene calls are TRBV10-3 and TRBJ1-5, with a weak D call TRBD1 (5 bases). Germline V gene data show CDR1 as ENHRY and CDR2 as SYGVKD. There are 15 residues in the CDR3. Deletions cut 3 bases from V and 5 bases from J, with 14 bases between. The CDR3 nucleotides read TGTGCCATCAGTGATTTTGGCAGGGACCATCAGCCCCAGCATTTT. The encoded protein is CAISDFGRDHQPQHF.

The chain has TRBV7-9 and TRBJ2-7; 9 nucleotides line up with TRBD2. Losses at the gene ends were 5 bases for V and 3 bases for J; bases not matched to a gene: 8. Germline lookup yields CDR1 SEHNR and CDR2 FQNEAQ (reference sequence). CDR3 length: 15 residues. The CDR3 DNA reads TGTGCCAGCAGCCCAGTGGGTAGCGGGGGCTACGAGCAGTACTTC. Its protein product is CASSPVGSGGYEQYF. Based on the CDR3 plus reference TRBV7-9 and TRBJ2-7, the full variable domain is DTGVSQNPRHKITKRGQNVTFRCDPISEHNRLYWYRQTLGQGPEFLTYFQNEAQLEKSRLLSDRFSAERPKGSFSTLEIQRTEQGDSAMYLCASSPVGSGGYEQYFGPGTRLTVT.

The J gene is TRBJ2-3, the V gene TRBV6-5; 9 bases line up with TRBD1. Germline lookup yields CDR1 MNHEY and CDR2 SVGAGI. This CDR3 spans 15 amino acids. V trimming: 0 bases; J trimming: 4 bases; junction bases outside the gene matches: 2. The CDR3 sequence is CASSYSGQGADTQYF. CDR3 bases: TGTGCCAGCAGTTACTCGGGACAGGGCGCAGATACGCAGTATTTT.

The gene calls are TRBV23-1 and TRBJ2-7; 7 nucleotides match TRBD1. TRBV23-1 is an ORF for which the function is uncertain. The CDR3 is 13 amino acids. Losses at the gene ends were 8 bases for V and 3 bases for J; bases not matched to a gene: 7. This CDR3 reads CASVGPGGYEQYF. The CDR3, as DNA: TGCGCCAGCGTGGGGCCAGGGGGCTACGAGCAGTACTTC.

This clone was found a few times. The chain is built from TRBV25-1 and TRBJ1-3; D gene ambiguous. Germline lookup yields CDR1 MGHDK and CDR2 SYGVNS. Trimming stripped 1 base from V and 4 bases from J, with 17 bases between. This CDR3 contains 17 residues. The DNA of the CDR3 is TGTGCCAGCAGTGAATGGGAGCCCAGGAGAGGAGGAAACACCATATATTTT. Protein sequence: CASSEWEPRRGGNTIYF.

V gene TRBV6-5 combines with J gene TRBJ2-1; D tentatively fits TRBD1 or TRBD2 (6 bases each). This CDR3 has 15 residues. CDR1 and CDR2 from the germline V gene are MNHEY and SVGAGI. V lost 2 bases, J lost 8 bases, and 16 bases lay in between. In nucleotides, the CDR3 is TGTGCCAGCAGTTACGCCCGGGGGCTGAGGGATGAGCAGTTCTTC. Encoded protein: CASSYARGLRDEQFF.

The chain carries TRBV7-2 and TRBJ2-2, with D possibly matching TRBD2 (6 bases). V dropped 1 base and J dropped 0 bases, with 15 bases sitting between them. The CDR3 loop spans 18 amino acids. Germline V gene data show CDR1 as SGHTA and CDR2 as FQGNSA. The CDR3: CASSLVGSGKPNTGELFF. The CDR3 region has the DNA TGTGCCAGCAGCTTAGTCGGTAGCGGAAAACCGAACACCGGGGAGCTGTTTTTT. Based on the CDR3 plus reference TRBV7-2 and TRBJ2-2, the full variable domain is GAGVSQSPSNKVTEKGKDVELRCDPISGHTALYWYRQSLGQGLEFLIYFQGNSAPDKSGLPSDRFSAERTGGSVSTLTIQRTQQEDSAVYLCASSLVGSGKPNTGELFFGEGSRLTVL.